These T cell receptor beta chains were read from a single sample in a study of T cells after somatic rescue of genetic block. The method was immunoSEQ multiplex PCR; TCRdb's version includes in-frame clones alone and lacks a portion of them. The repertoire holds 65,000 to 70,000 clones, with 85% to 95% as singletons. The sequencing sample was made of peripheral blood mononuclear cells (PBMCs). The receptors derive from a man aged 40-55 years. Both conserved end residues are part of each CDR3. The D gene is left open where the match is weak. Size is omitted from some rows. Given values are once, few, many or a class for expanded clones.

d_gene,v_gene,abundance,j_gene,CDR3aa,CDR3nt
TRBD2,TRBV11-2,.,TRBJ2-7,CASSLDSGGYEQYF,TGTGCCAGCAGCTTAGATAGCGGGGGCTACGAGCAGTACTTC
TRBD1,TRBV5-8,once,TRBJ2-1,CASRVDRNNEQFF,TGTGCCAGCAGGGTGGACAGGAACAATGAGCAGTTCTTC
.,TRBV14,.,TRBJ2-7,CASSYGAGSSYEQYF,TGTGCCAGCAGCTACGGGGCAGGGAGCTCCTACGAGCAGTACTTC
.,TRBV7-8,.,TRBJ1-4,CASSLSDGSATNEKLFF,TGTGCCAGCAGCTTATCGGACGGATCAGCAACTAATGAAAAACTGTTTTTT
.,TRBV25-1,.,TRBJ1-2,CASSEPGMKAGPRGYTF,TGTGCCAGCAGTGAACCGGGGATGAAAGCGGGGCCAAGGGGCTACACCTTC
.,TRBV12-2,.,TRBJ2-1,CASRQGLGFYNEQFF,TGTGCAAGTCGCCAGGGACTAGGGTTCTACAATGAGCAGTTCTTC
TRBD1,TRBV7-8,.,TRBJ2-7,CASSLEVTGHLQYF,TGTGCCAGCAGCTTAGAAGTGACAGGGCATCTGCAGTACTTC
.,TRBV6-5,.,TRBJ2-7,CASSYSAGPGEQYF,TGTGCCAGCAGTTACTCGGCCGGGCCTGGCGAGCAGTACTTC
.,TRBV7-2,.,TRBJ1-4,CASSFGGTNEKLFF,TGTGCCAGCAGCTTCGGGGGAACTAATGAAAAACTGTTTTTT
.,TRBV19,.,TRBJ2-1,CASSIVPGFSYNEQFF,TGTGCCAGTAGTATAGTCCCCGGGTTCTCCTACAATGAGCAGTTCTTC
TRBD1,TRBV2,.,TRBJ1-4,CASRGQALNEKLFF,TGTGCCAGCAGGGGACAGGCCCTTAATGAAAAACTGTTTTTT
TRBD2,TRBV19,.,TRBJ2-7,CASSSGGTSYEQYF,TGTGCCAGTAGCAGCGGGGGGACGTCCTACGAGCAGTACTTC
.,TRBV10-3,once,TRBJ2-5,CAIRGFMETQYF,TGTGCCATCAGGGGTTTCATGGAGACCCAGTACTTC
TRBD1,TRBV10-2,.,TRBJ1-2,CASSPRTGSGGIYGYTF,TGCGCCAGCAGCCCTCGGACAGGGAGCGGGGGGATCTATGGTTACACCTTC
.,TRBV19,.,TRBJ1-5,CASTRRQGNHQPQHF,TGTGCCAGTACTCGACGGCAGGGGAACCATCAGCCCCAGCATTTT
TRBD2,TRBV7-9,.,TRBJ2-1,CASRVVGREGHNEQFF,TGTGCCAGCAGGGTAGTCGGGCGGGAGGGCCACAATGAGCAGTTCTTC
TRBD2,TRBV10-3,.,TRBJ2-7,CAISLGTSGNYEQYF,TGTGCCATCAGCCTAGGGACTAGCGGGAACTACGAGCAGTACTTC
.,TRBV18,.,TRBJ2-2,CASSPPRGTNTGELFF,TGTGCCAGCTCACCACCCCGGGGGACGAACACCGGGGAGCTGTTTTTT
.,TRBV7-9,.,TRBJ2-1,CASSSGVAYNEQFF,TGTGCCAGCAGTTCAGGGGTTGCCTACAATGAGCAGTTCTTC
.,TRBV4-1,once,TRBJ2-7,CASSHDHRVGEQYF,TGCGCCAGCAGCCACGACCACAGGGTGGGTGAGCAGTACTTC
.,TRBV2,.,TRBJ2-7,CASSETGGHEQYF,TGTGCCAGCAGTGAAACGGGGGGCCACGAGCAGTACTTC
.,TRBV11-3,once,TRBJ2-1,CASSLDFRYNEQFF,TGTGCCAGCAGCTTAGATTTCCGCTACAATGAGCAGTTCTTC
.,TRBV28,.,TRBJ2-4,CASTSPGIQYF,TGTGCCAGCACGTCCCCCGGCATTCAGTACTTC
.,TRBV25-1,.,TRBJ1-4,CASKGDLGEKLFF,TGTGCCAGCAAGGGGGACCTGGGCGAAAAACTGTTTTTT
TRBD1,TRBV10-3,.,TRBJ2-7,CAISESTGVAYEQYF,TGTGCCATCAGTGAGTCGACAGGGGTCGCCTACGAGCAGTACTTC
TRBD2,TRBV7-2,.,TRBJ2-1,CASSRGLAGGSEQFF,TGTGCCAGCAGCCGGGGGCTAGCGGGAGGAAGTGAGCAGTTCTTC
TRBD2,TRBV11-3,.,TRBJ2-2,CASKAGGLAGELFF,TGTGCCAGCAAAGCGGGAGGGTTGGCCGGGGAGCTGTTTTTT
TRBD1,TRBV7-9,few,TRBJ1-5,CASSLGTGGDQPQHF,TGTGCCAGCAGCTTAGGGACAGGGGGCGATCAGCCCCAGCATTTT
.,TRBV5-6,.,TRBJ2-7,CASSLMGPGYEQYF,TGTGCCAGCAGCTTGATGGGGCCAGGCTACGAGCAGTACTTC
.,TRBV7-9,few,TRBJ1-1,CASRPGTEAFF,TGTGCCAGCAGACCCGGGACAGAAGCTTTCTTT
.,TRBV6-6,.,TRBJ1-1,CASSYSQGTEAFF,TGTGCCAGCAGTTATAGCCAGGGTACTGAAGCTTTCTTT
.,TRBV5-5,once,TRBJ2-1,CASSPGVGSYNEQFF,TGTGCCAGCAGCCCGGGGGTTGGATCCTACAATGAGCAGTTCTTC
.,TRBV7-2,.,TRBJ1-6,CASSGPSWALHF,TGTGCCAGCAGTGGGCCGAGTTGGGCCCTCCACTTT
TRBD2,TRBV28,.,TRBJ2-5,CASSLGWQLAVQETQYF,TGTGCCAGCAGTTTAGGTTGGCAACTAGCGGTACAAGAGACCCAGTACTTC
.,TRBV7-9,.,TRBJ2-5,CASSLVQGGQETQYF,TGTGCCAGCAGCTTGGTCCAGGGGGGCCAAGAGACCCAGTACTTC
TRBD1,TRBV7-9,.,TRBJ2-5,CASSLGQGAMETQYF,TGTGCCAGCAGCTTAGGACAGGGGGCAATGGAGACCCAGTACTTC
TRBD1,TRBV11-3,once,TRBJ2-2,CASSLIQGAFVGELFF,TGTGCCAGCAGCTTAATCCAGGGGGCGTTTGTCGGGGAGCTGTTTTTT
.,TRBV5-8,.,TRBJ1-1,CASSLRWQNTEAFF,TGTGCCAGCAGCTTGCGTTGGCAGAACACTGAAGCTTTCTTT
.,TRBV19,.,TRBJ2-3,CASSIQRGAAPDTQYF,TGTGCCAGTAGTATTCAACGGGGGGCCGCACCAGATACGCAGTATTTT
.,TRBV7-9,.,TRBJ2-7,CASSSSPRRSYEQYF,TGTGCCAGCAGTTCCAGCCCCCGGCGGTCCTACGAGCAGTACTTC
.,TRBV7-5,.,TRBJ2-5,CARAPGGQETQYF,TGTGCCAGAGCCCCCGGGGGTCAAGAGACCCAGTACTTC
.,TRBV2,once,TRBJ2-3,CASSEGRDLVLDTQYF,TGTGCCAGCAGTGAAGGTCGGGATTTGGTGTTGGATACGCAGTATTTT
.,TRBV10-3,.,TRBJ2-7,CAISDPLGPRSYEQYF,TGTGCCATCAGTGATCCCTTGGGTCCTCGGTCCTACGAGCAGTACTTC
TRBD1,TRBV18,many,TRBJ1-6,CASSPMGQYNSPLHF,TGTGCCAGCTCACCAATGGGACAGTATAATTCACCCCTCCACTTT
.,TRBV9,once,TRBJ1-1,CASSSTTGNTEAFF,TGTGCCAGCAGCTCGACGACAGGGAACACTGAAGCTTTCTTT
TRBD1,TRBV7-8,.,TRBJ1-5,CASRRDRASSNQPQHF,TGTGCCAGCAGAAGGGACAGGGCGAGTAGCAATCAGCCCCAGCATTTT
.,TRBV15,.,TRBJ1-5,CATSSLDRPQHF,TGTGCCACCAGCAGCCTCGACCGTCCCCAGCATTTT
TRBD1,TRBV6-6,.,TRBJ1-6,CASSYPRTGGDSPLHF,TGTGCCAGCAGTTACCCGCGGACAGGGGGGGATTCACCCCTCCACTTT
.,TRBV19,.,TRBJ1-5,CASSKTNQPQHF,TGTGCCAGTAGCAAAACCAATCAGCCCCAGCATTTT
.,TRBV19,.,TRBJ1-5,CASSGTQDQPQHF,TGTGCCAGTAGCGGGACACAAGATCAGCCCCAGCATTTT
.,TRBV5-1,.,TRBJ2-4,CASSLGTSGQLAKNIQYF,TGCGCCAGCAGCTTGGGGACCTCAGGTCAGCTAGCCAAAAACATTCAGTACTTC
.,TRBV4-1,.,TRBJ2-6,CASSLSQGWANVLTF,TGCGCCAGCAGCCTAAGCCAGGGTTGGGCCAACGTCCTGACTTTC
.,TRBV6-5,few,TRBJ1-5,CASSYVGGQPQHF,TGTGCCAGCAGTTACGTGGGTGGACAGCCCCAGCATTTT
.,TRBV28,.,TRBJ1-5,CASTPFQGFSGQPQHF,TGTGCCAGCACCCCATTCCAGGGATTTTCCGGTCAGCCCCAGCATTTT
.,TRBV27,.,TRBJ2-7,CASSTQEMRTYEQYF,TGTGCCAGCAGTACTCAGGAGATGAGGACCTACGAGCAGTACTTC
.,TRBV7-9,.,TRBJ2-7,CASSQLDSYEQYF,TGTGCCAGCAGCCAGTTGGACAGCTACGAGCAGTACTTC
.,TRBV2,.,TRBJ2-5,CASSLGETQYF,TGTGCCAGCAGTCTTGGGGAGACCCAGTACTTC
TRBD1,TRBV28,.,TRBJ1-5,CASSLGDRVKWGPQHF,TGTGCCAGCAGTTTAGGCGACAGGGTAAAGTGGGGACCCCAGCATTTT
.,TRBV27,.,TRBJ2-7,CASSLGRSYEQYF,TGTGCCAGCAGTTTAGGGCGGAGCTACGAGCAGTACTTC
.,TRBV5-6,.,TRBJ1-6,CASSLKDDSPLHF,TGTGCCAGCAGCTTGAAGGACGATTCACCCCTCCACTTT